Presented here are 22 T cell receptor beta chains from one specimen sequenced in a study of blood T cell repertoires in COVID-19 (dated by TCRdb to the early 2020s). The library was obtained by the immunoSEQ multiplex PCR assay. As stored in TCRdb, this immuneACCESS dataset retains in-frame rearrangements with V and J assigned. A fraction of the clones does not appear; measured against another copy, unresolved V genes explain less than half of the discrepancy, and the remainder lacks a known reason. In all, the sample holds about 390,000 clones, and about 87% of those were seen once. Roughly 2% of the sample is held by the ten biggest clonotypes. The sample comprised peripheral blood. These receptors originate from a woman aged 55-70 years with COVID-19, enrolled during active disease.

The chain has TRBV14 and TRBJ2-1; 8 nucleotides match TRBD1. Germline V gene lookup returns CDR1 SGHDN and CDR2 FVKESK. J lost 9 bases, V lost 4 bases, and 2 bases had no gene match. This CDR3 spans 12 amino acids. CDR3 DNA sequence: TGTGCCAGCAGCCCACAGGGGGTTGAGCAGTTCTTC. Protein: CASSPQGVEQFF.

This rearrangement joins TRBV7-3 to TRBJ1-2, with D tentatively TRBD1 (5 bases). Germline CDR1 reads SGHTA; CDR2 reads FQGTGA. The CDR3 covers 13 residues. V was shortened by 5 bases and J by 8 bases, with 15 bases between the two germline ends. The CDR3 DNA is TGTGCCAGCAGCCCCGGGGGGGAGGCAGGCTACACCTTC. It is translated as CASSPGGEAGYTF.

V gene TRBV7-9 combines with J gene TRBJ2-2; the D gene is possibly TRBD1 (6 bases). Trimming took off 5 bases at V and 2 bases at J, with 9 bases between the two ends. The CDR3 has 14 amino acids. Germline CDR1 is SEHNR and CDR2 is FQNEAQ (reference sequence). The CDR3 here is CASSPDSNTGELFF. The DNA of the CDR3 is TGTGCCAGCAGCCCGGACAGTAACACCGGGGAGCTGTTTTTT.

This clone was seen a handful of times. The chain joins TRBV19 to TRBJ2-1, with 12 bases lining up with TRBD2. Germline V CDR1 and CDR2: LNHDA, SQIVND (reference sequence). J lost 10 bases, V lost 5 bases, and 9 bases had no gene match. The CDR3 totals 15 residues. The CDR3 coding sequence is TGTGCCAGTAGTTTGTCTAGCGGGGGGGAAAGCGAGCAGTTCTTC. It translates to CASSLSSGGESEQFF.

The chain carries TRBV3-1 (or the pseudogene TRBV3-2) and TRBJ2-5, with 14 bases lining up with TRBD2. Trimming at V came to 5 bases and at J to 4 bases, leaving 12 bases not matched to a gene. Germline values: CDR1 LGHDT, CDR2 YNNKEL (reference sequence). The CDR3 length is 18 residues. CDR3 region: CASSVRLAGGPWGETQYF. CDR3 in DNA: TGTGCCAGCAGCGTTCGACTAGCGGGGGGGCCTTGGGGAGAGACCCAGTACTTC.

This sequence joins TRBV27 and TRBJ2-2; possible D gene TRBD2, 7 bases. Germline V gene data show CDR1 as MNHEY and CDR2 as SMNVEV (reference sequence). V was clipped by 3 bases and J by 0 bases, with 14 bases between them. The CDR3 is 17 amino acids. The CDR3 sequence: CASSFRGGDANTGELFF. The CDR3 coding sequence is TGTGCCAGCAGTTTCCGAGGGGGGGATGCGAACACCGGGGAGCTGTTTTTT.

The V gene is TRBV2, the J gene TRBJ2-5; 7 bases agree with TRBD1. The CDR3 totals 15 residues. V lost 6 bases, J lost 2 bases, and 9 bases stayed unmatched. Germline lookup yields CDR1 SNHLY and CDR2 FYNNEI. CDR3 in DNA: TGTGCCAGCAGGCACCGACAGGGACCTCAAGAGACCCAGTACTTC. Its protein product is CASRHRQGPQETQYF.

Remarks on this clone: The same CDR3 is also encoded by other DNA sequences in this sample. The chain combines TRBV5-8 with TRBJ2-5; no reliable D call. V was cut by 5 bases and J by 4 bases, with 6 bases left in between. Germline V lookup: CDR1 SGHTS, CDR2 YDEGEE. This CDR3 contains 11 residues. The CDR3 bases are TGTGCCAGCAGTTTCGGAGAGACCCAGTACTTC. Its translation is CASSFGETQYF.

V and J are TRBV9 and TRBJ2-3; D not resolved. V gave up 0 bases and J gave up 4 bases, with 6 bases separating them. Looked up from germline, CDR1 is SGDLS and CDR2 is YYNGEE. There are 13 residues in the CDR3. The CDR3 sequence is CASSVAFSDTQYF. The CDR3 region has the DNA TGTGCCAGCAGCGTAGCCTTTTCAGATACGCAGTATTTT.

The CDR3 reads CASSQRGTNEKLFF. The CDR3 coding sequence is TGTGCCAGCAGCCAAAGGGGCACTAATGAAAAACTGTTTTTT. The chain carries TRBV13 and TRBJ1-4; maybe TRBD1 (5 bases). Germline values: CDR1 PRHDT, CDR2 FYEKMQ (reference sequence). The V gene lost 5 bases and the J gene lost 2 bases, with 9 bases spanning the gap. The CDR3 spans 14 residues. The full variable domain, in which reference TRBV13 and TRBJ1-4 provide the parts outside the CDR3, is AAGVIQSPRHLIKEKRETATLKCYPIPRHDTVYWYQQGPGQDPQFLISFYEKMQSDKGSIPDRFSAQQFSDYHSELNMSSLELGDSALYFCASSQRGTNEKLFFGSGTQLSVL.

V and J are TRBV19 and TRBJ2-7, with no clear D. Germline V gives CDR1 LNHDA, CDR2 SQIVND (reference sequence). The CDR3 is 13 amino acids. V shed 2 bases and J shed 3 bases, with 8 bases lying between them. The CDR3 loop is CASSINPYYEQYF. CDR3 nucleotides: TGTGCCAGTAGTATAAACCCCTACTACGAGCAGTACTTC.

The chain joins TRBV12-3 or TRBV12-4 to TRBJ1-1; D gene uncertain. This CDR3 comprises 11 residues. V was trimmed by 6 bases and J by 7 bases, leaving 9 bases between them. Here the CDR3 reads CASSTRSEAFF. The CDR3 DNA is TGTGCCAGCAGCACCCGGAGTGAAGCTTTCTTT.

Note on this clone: Other DNA sequences in the sample encode the same CDR3. V and J are TRBV5-1 and TRBJ1-2; tentatively, D is TRBD1 (5 bases). Between the trimmed V and J ends, which lost 4 bases and 5 bases, there was a span of 9 bases. Germline V gene data show CDR1 as SGHRS and CDR2 as YFSETQ. The CDR3 runs to 12 residues. The CDR3 protein is CASSRDSYGYTF. For the CDR3, the DNA is TGCGCCAGCAGCCGGGACTCATATGGCTACACCTTC. The entire variable domain, with the rest obtained from reference TRBV5-1 and TRBJ1-2, is as follows: KAGVTQTPRYLIKTRGQQVTLSCSPISGHRSVSWYQQTPGQGLQFLFEYFSETQRNKGNFPGRFSGRQFSNSRSEMNVSTLELGDSALYLCASSRDSYGYTFGSGTRLTVV.

The J gene is TRBJ2-7, the V gene TRBV30, with 8 positions matching TRBD1. V dropped 3 bases and J dropped 5; count of bases not matched to a gene: 6. CDR3 length equals 13 residues. Germline assignment: CDR1 GTSNPN and CDR2 SVGIG (reference sequence). The CDR3 reads CAWRATGVHEQYF. CDR3 coding DNA: TGTGCCTGGAGGGCGACAGGGGTCCACGAGCAGTACTTC.

This chain joins TRBV30 and TRBJ2-2; 11 bases line up with TRBD2. After removal of 6 bases from V and 1 base from J, the junction contained 4 bases not matched to a gene. Germline V gives CDR1 GTSNPN, CDR2 SVGIG (reference sequence). This CDR3 is built from 15 residues. The CDR3 protein is CACTSGGLNTGELFF. The CDR3 DNA reads as TGTGCCTGCACTAGCGGGGGCCTGAACACCGGGGAGCTGTTTTTT.

The rearrangement links TRBV10-3 to TRBJ1-2; TRBD1 matches 7 bases. Trimming cost V 2 bases and J 8 bases; bases outside gene matches: 5. The CDR3 extends over 13 amino acids. Germline V lookup: CDR1 ENHRY, CDR2 SYGVKD. This CDR3 reads CAISEDRVVGYTF. CDR3 in DNA: TGTGCCATCAGTGAGGACAGGGTTGTCGGCTACACCTTC.

This clone was recorded once. CDR3 in DNA: TGTGCCAGCAGTGACCACACAGTCTTCTACGAGCAGTACTTC. This encodes CASSDHTVFYEQYF. The chain uses TRBV25-1 and TRBJ2-7; no definite D call. V gave up 3 bases and J gave up 3 bases, with 12 bases separating them. Germline V gives CDR1 MGHDK, CDR2 SYGVNS. The CDR3 runs 14 residues.

The chain is built from TRBV6-5 and TRBJ1-1; the D gene is possibly TRBD1 (5 bases). Germline CDR1 is MNHEY and CDR2 is SVGAGI. The CDR3 extends over 13 amino acids. The V and J ends lost 6 bases and 3 bases respectively, with 11 bases between them. CDR3 DNA sequence: TGTGCCAGCAGGTTCGGGGGGTACACTGAAGCTTTCTTT. Its translation: CASRFGGYTEAFF.

The J gene is TRBJ2-2, the V gene TRBV5-1; the match to TRBD1 covers 11 bases. The CDR3 sequence is 15 residues long. Germline CDR1 and CDR2: SGHRS and YFSETQ. V dropped 4 bases and J dropped 5; count of bases not matched to a gene: 4. Written as DNA, the CDR3 is TGCGCCAGCAGCAGGACAGGGGGCGAGACCGGGGAGCTGTTTTTT. Translated, it gives CASSRTGGETGELFF.

The CDR3 DNA is TGTGCCAGCAGTACGGGGACAGGGGCGGGAGAAAAACTGTTTTTT. This sequence encodes CASSTGTGAGEKLFF. The rearrangement uses TRBV6-5 and TRBJ1-4; TRBD1 agrees at 10 bases. J lost 8 bases, V lost 5 bases, and 8 bases had no gene match. The CDR3 totals 15 residues. Germline V gene sequence: CDR1 MNHEY, CDR2 SVGAGI.

This clone was picked up a small number of times. The rearrangement links TRBV4-1 to TRBJ1-5, with D perhaps TRBD1 (5 bases). The CDR3 length is 15 residues. Germline CDR1 is MGHRA and CDR2 is YSYEKL. Trimming removed 4 bases at V and 4 bases at J, with 14 bases between. This chain's CDR3 is CASSPPGNWNQPQHF. As DNA, the CDR3 is TGCGCCAGCAGCCCTCCAGGGAACTGGAATCAGCCCCAGCATTTT.

This clone was detected only once. The V and J genes are TRBV6-5 and TRBJ1-1, with D uncertain. Germline V gives CDR1 MNHEY, CDR2 SVGAGI. The CDR3 runs to 14 residues. The germline V and J ends were trimmed by 5 bases and 0 bases, with 10 bases remaining between them. CDR3 nucleotide sequence: TGTGCCAGCAGTACTCGACACTTGAACACTGAAGCTTTCTTT. It encodes CASSTRHLNTEAFF.